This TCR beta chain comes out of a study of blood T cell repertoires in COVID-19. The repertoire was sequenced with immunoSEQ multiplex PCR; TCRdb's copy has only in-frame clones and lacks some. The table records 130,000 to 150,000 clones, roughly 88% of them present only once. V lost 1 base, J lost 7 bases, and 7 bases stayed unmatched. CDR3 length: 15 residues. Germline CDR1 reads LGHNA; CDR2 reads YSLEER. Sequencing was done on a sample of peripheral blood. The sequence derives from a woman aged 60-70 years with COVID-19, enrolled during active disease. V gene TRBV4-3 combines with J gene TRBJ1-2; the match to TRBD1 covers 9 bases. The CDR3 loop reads CASSQGTGEESGYTF. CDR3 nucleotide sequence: TGCGCCAGCAGCCAAGGGACAGGGGAAGAATCTGGCTACACCTTC.